These 9 T cell receptor beta chains came from one sample sequenced in a study of shared clonotypes between healthy human individuals. Libraries were prepared by immunoSEQ multiplex PCR; TCRdb keeps only in-frame clonotypes and omits some of them. In the table there are approximately 2.3 million clones, just over 90% of which are singletons. What was sequenced was naive CD4+ T cells from PBMCs. Subset here: CD45RA+ positively selected. The receptor set was obtained from a man aged 18 to 29 in good health. Some clones in this sample may be carry-over from other donors' samples.

The rearrangement uses TRBV2 and TRBJ1-2; 8 bases match TRBD1. The CDR3 has 15 amino acids. The junction had 7 bases not matched to a gene; V was cut back by 6 bases and J by 1 base. The germline V gene has CDR1 SNHLY and CDR2 FYNNEI. The CDR3 bases are TGTGCCAGCAGCCCAGACAGGGGTTTTAACTATGGCTACACCTTC. This translates into CASSPDRGFNYGYTF.

The chain recombines TRBV6-1 with TRBJ1-1; D remains unclear. Germline V gene lookup returns CDR1 MNHNS and CDR2 SASEGT. V lost 4 bases to trimming and J lost 7 bases, with 7 bases between them. The CDR3 runs 11 residues. As DNA, the CDR3 is TGTGCCAGCAGTGCTTCAGTTGAAGCTTTCTTT. Translation gives CASSASVEAFF.

The V gene is TRBV6-5, the J gene TRBJ2-1, with no clear D. With 0 bases removed from V and 0 bases from J, the gap between germline ends came to 9 bases. The CDR3 runs 16 residues. CDR1 and CDR2 (germline): MNHEY, SVGAGI. CDR3 coding DNA: TGTGCCAGCAGTTACTCGAGTGATCTCTCCTACAATGAGCAGTTCTTC. Protein sequence: CASSYSSDLSYNEQFF.

The V gene is TRBV6-5, the J gene TRBJ2-1; 12 bases agree with TRBD2. The CDR3 sequence is 16 residues long. Trimming at V came to 4 bases and at J to 3 bases, leaving 4 bases not matched to a gene. Germline loops: CDR1 MNHEY, CDR2 SVGAGI. Here the CDR3 reads CASSFLAGGLYNEQFF. The CDR3 nucleotides read TGTGCCAGCAGTTTTCTAGCGGGAGGGCTCTACAATGAGCAGTTCTTC.

The rearrangement uses TRBV28 and TRBJ1-5, with a weak D call TRBD1 (6 bases). V gave up 6 bases and J gave up 9 bases, with 15 bases separating them. The CDR3 totals 13 residues. Germline CDR1 and CDR2: MDHEN and SYDVKM. CDR3 in amino acids: CASRGRGILPQHF. The CDR3, as DNA: TGTGCCAGCAGGGGAAGGGGGATTCTGCCCCAGCATTTT.

J is TRBJ2-1 and V is TRBV29-1; D is unresolved. CDR1 SQVTM and CDR2 ANQGSEA come from the germline V gene. Trimming stripped 6 bases from V and 9 bases from J, with 15 bases between. This CDR3 has 12 residues. CDR3 DNA sequence: TGCAGCGTGGCCGACCATCGTGGTGAGCAGTTCTTC. Protein: CSVADHRGEQFF.

The chain combines TRBV18 with TRBJ2-2, with D uncertain. Germline V gene lookup returns CDR1 KGHSH and CDR2 LQKENI. Trimming removed 4 bases at V and 3 bases at J, with 9 bases between. The CDR3 runs to 14 residues. CDR3 in DNA: TGTGCCAGCTCACTCGTCGTAGACACCGGGGAGCTGTTTTTT. This sequence encodes CASSLVVDTGELFF. Complete variable domain (other parts from reference TRBV18 and TRBJ2-2): NAGVMQNPRHLVRRRGQEARLRCSPMKGHSHVYWYRQLPEEGLKFMVYLQKENIIDESGMPKERFSAEFPKEGPSILRIQQVVRGDSAAYFCASSLVVDTGELFFGEGSRLTVL.

The rearrangement uses TRBV5-1 and TRBJ1-1; D perhaps matches TRBD1 (6 bases). Between the trimmed V and J ends, which lost 0 bases and 1 base, there was a span of 13 bases. The germline gives CDR1 SGHRS, CDR2 YFSETQ. The CDR3 covers 16 residues. Here the CDR3 reads CASSLAIGGPNTEAFF. In DNA, the CDR3 is TGCGCCAGCAGCTTGGCTATCGGGGGCCCGAACACTGAAGCTTTCTTT.

V and J are TRBV5-8 and TRBJ1-1; the D is unclear. Germline CDR1 reads SGHTS; CDR2 reads YDEGEE. Deletions cut 4 bases from V and 9 bases from J, with 16 bases between. The CDR3 contains 13 residues. CDR3 nucleotides: TGTGCCAGCAGCCCTCCGGGAGGGTGGAAAGCTTTCTTT. It is translated as CASSPPGGWKAFF.